This T cell receptor (beta chain) was captured in a study of sequential checkpoint blockade in melanoma. About the study: Maintenance nivolumab came after either treatment sequence.

Treatment defined: randomized to nivolumab then ipilimumab (arm A) or the reverse (arm B). The CDR3 totals 15 residues. Germline-derived CDR1 and CDR2 are SEHNR and FQNEAQ (reference sequence). V shed 3 bases and J 4 bases; nucleotides not matched to a gene: 6. This clone occurred a few times. Produced via immunoSEQ multiplex PCR; TCRdb's table is partial and in-frame only. Of 15,000 to 20,000 clones in the sample, 55% to 70% were seen once. V and J are TRBV7-9 and TRBJ2-1; 7 bases agree with TRBD1. This sequence was found in a human donor with melanoma. Sequenced material: CD8+ T cells sorted from blood (inferred from file names), taken from a patient given nivolumab and ipilimumab in sequence. CDR3 sequence reads: CASSFKQGRYNEQFF. The CDR3 DNA reads TGTGCCAGCAGCTTCAAACAGGGGCGATACAATGAGCAGTTCTTC.